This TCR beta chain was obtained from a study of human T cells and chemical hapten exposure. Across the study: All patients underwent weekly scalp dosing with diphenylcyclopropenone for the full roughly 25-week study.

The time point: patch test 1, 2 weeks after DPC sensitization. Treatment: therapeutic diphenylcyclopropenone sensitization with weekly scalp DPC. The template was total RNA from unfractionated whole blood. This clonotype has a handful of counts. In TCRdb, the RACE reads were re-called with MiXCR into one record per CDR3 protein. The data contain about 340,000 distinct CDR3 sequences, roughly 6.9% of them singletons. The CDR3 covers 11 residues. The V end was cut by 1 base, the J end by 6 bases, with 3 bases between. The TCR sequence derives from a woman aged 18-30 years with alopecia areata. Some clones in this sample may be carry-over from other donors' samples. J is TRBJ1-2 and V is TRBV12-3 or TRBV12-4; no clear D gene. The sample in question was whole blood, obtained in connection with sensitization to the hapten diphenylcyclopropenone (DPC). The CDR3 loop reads CASSLENGYTF. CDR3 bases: TGTGCCAGCAGTTTAGAAAATGGCTACACCTTC.